This is a list of T cell receptor beta chains from one sample in a study of T-cell reconstitution after alpha-beta-depleted transplantation in children. Using its own MiXCR run on the PCR reads, TCRdb lists one record per CDR3 protein. Of about 300,000 distinct CDR3 sequences in the sample, 10% were seen once. The sequenced sample was PBMCs, obtained before TCRalphabeta/CD19-depleted stem cell transplant. The receptors were gathered from a boy under three years old with acute myeloid leukemia, due to receive a stem cell transplant. The CDR3 runs from the conserved cysteine through the conserved F or W. D genes are given only for firm matches. Not every row has a clone size; where given, it reads once, few, many or a size class.

v_call	j_call	clone_size	d_call	cdr3_aa	cdr3_nt
TRBV5-1	TRBJ2-5	many	TRBD2	CASSVRLAGAQETQYF	TGCGCCAGCAGCGTGCGACTAGCGGGGGCTCAAGAGACCCAGTACTTC
TRBV5-1	TRBJ2-1	many	-	CASNRDAHRYNEQFF	TGCGCCAGCAACAGGGACGCCCATCGGTACAATGAGCAGTTCTTC
TRBV28	TRBJ1-4	many	-	CASSSNRALNEKLFF	TGTGCCAGCAGTTCCAACAGAGCCTTAAATGAAAAACTGTTTTTT
TRBV27	TRBJ1-2	many	-	CASSWSGGVDGYTF	TGTGCCAGCAGTTGGTCCGGGGGCGTCGATGGCTACACCTTC
TRBV7-9	TRBJ2-5	many	-	CASSARGEETQYF	TGTGCCAGCAGCGCAAGGGGGGAAGAGACCCAGTACTTC
TRBV28	TRBJ2-5	many	TRBD2	CASSLVGRADQETQYF	TGTGCCAGCAGTTTAGTCGGGAGGGCTGACCAAGAGACCCAGTACTTC
TRBV7-2	TRBJ2-5	many	-	CASSLRRGETQYF	TGTGCCAGCAGCTTAAGGCGCGGGGAGACCCAGTACTTC
TRBV15	TRBJ2-3	few	-	CATSRDGSGTDTQYF	TGTGCCACCAGCAGAGATGGCAGCGGCACAGATACGCAGTATTTT
TRBV9	TRBJ1-5	many	-	CASSVGGARNQPQHF	TGTGCCAGCAGCGTAGGGGGGGCGCGCAATCAGCCCCAGCATTTT
TRBV28	TRBJ2-2	many	TRBD2	CASSGTSGLNTGELFF	TGTGCCAGCAGTGGAACTAGCGGACTGAACACCGGGGAGCTGTTTTTT
TRBV7-9	TRBJ2-7	many	-	CASSLPLQGEQYF	TGTGCCAGCAGCTTACCCCTACAGGGAGAGCAGTACTTC
TRBV12-3/TRBV12-4	TRBJ2-7	many	TRBD1	CASSSGQGFNEQYF	TGTGCCAGCAGTTCGGGACAGGGGTTCAACGAGCAGTACTTC
TRBV28	TRBJ1-5	many	-	CASSLSPRVAHQPQHF	TGTGCCAGCAGTTTATCACCCAGGGTGGCTCATCAGCCCCAGCATTTT
TRBV14	TRBJ2-1	-	TRBD2	CASSHAPLAGLSDEQFF	TGTGCCAGCAGCCATGCCCCACTAGCGGGACTCAGCGATGAGCAGTTCTTC
TRBV7-3	TRBJ2-3	many	TRBD2	CASSLTGLAADTQYF	TGTGCCAGCAGCTTAACGGGACTAGCGGCAGATACGCAGTATTTT
TRBV4-1	TRBJ2-7	-	TRBD2	CASSQDPQGLARSYEQYF	TGCGCCAGCAGCCAAGATCCTCAGGGACTAGCGAGGTCTTACGAGCAGTACTTC
TRBV28	TRBJ1-2	many	TRBD1	CASRDRLNYGYTF	TGTGCCAGCAGGGACAGGCTCAACTATGGCTACACCTTC
TRBV10-3	TRBJ1-6	few	TRBD1	CAITLDRLNSPLHF	TGTGCCATCACCCTGGACAGGCTTAATTCACCCCTCCACTTT
TRBV20-1	TRBJ2-1	many	TRBD2	CSHLAGGPNEQFF	TGCAGCCACTTAGCGGGGGGCCCGAATGAGCAGTTCTTC